A selection of T cell receptor beta chains follows, all from one sample in a study of blood T cell repertoires in COVID-19. Clones were sequenced by immunoSEQ multiplex PCR, and TCRdb holds only the in-frame ones, with some missing. Of 250,000 to 350,000 clones listed, 90% to 95% are singletons. The sample taken for sequencing was peripheral blood. The source is a woman in her 30s with COVID-19, enrolled during active disease. The CDR3 runs from the conserved cysteine through the conserved F or W. Fields, in order: V gene, D gene, clone size, J gene, CDR3 DNA, CDR3 protein. The D gene is left open where the match is weak. Some rows mark clone size as missing; the rest say once, few, many or name a class of expanded clone.

>TRBV18|NA|NA|TRBJ2-5
TGTGCCAGCTCACCACCTGTCATTGAAGAGACCCAGTACTTC
CASSPPVIEETQYF
>TRBV19|NA|once|TRBJ1-5
TGTGCCAGTAGCGACACCAACAATCAGCCCCAGCATTTT
CASSDTNNQPQHF
>TRBV21-1|NA|NA|TRBJ1-2
TGTGCCAGCAGCGAACTGGGACAGATAAACTATGGCTACACCTTC
CASSELGQINYGYTF
>TRBV5-1|TRBD1|NA|TRBJ1-1
TGCGCCAGCAGCCTGACAGGGGGCGTAGGCACTGAAGCTTTCTTT
CASSLTGGVGTEAFF
>TRBV11-2|TRBD1|NA|TRBJ2-2
TGTGCCAGCAGCTTAGCAGGGGGCAAGACCGGGGAGCTGTTTTTT
CASSLAGGKTGELFF
>TRBV3-1/TRBV3-2|NA|NA|TRBJ2-2
TGTGCCAGCAGCCAAGAACTCCGGGACTTCATTACCGGGGAGCTGTTTTTT
CASSQELRDFITGELFF
>TRBV23-1|NA|NA|TRBJ1-5
TGCGCCAGCAGTCAATCGGGTCAGGGGCTGCCCCAGCATTTT
CASSQSGQGLPQHF
>TRBV6-5|NA|NA|TRBJ2-1
TGTGCCAGCAGTCCCGAAAGGTCTAGTCGGTTCTTC
CASSPERSSRFF
>TRBV27|TRBD1|once|TRBJ2-1
TGTGCCAGCATTGACAGGGGTGGCTACAATGAGCAGTTCTTC
CASIDRGGYNEQFF
>TRBV5-1|NA|few|TRBJ1-6
TGCGCCAGCAGCTTGTGGGGGGATGGGTATTCACCCCTCCACTTT
CASSLWGDGYSPLHF
>TRBV14|NA|NA|TRBJ2-6
TGTGCCAGCAGCCAAGATCTCTCTGGGGCCAACGTCCTGACTTTC
CASSQDLSGANVLTF
>TRBV3-1/TRBV3-2|NA|NA|TRBJ1-1
TGTGCCAGCAGCCAAGAGAAGACTACCGAAGCTTTCTTT
CASSQEKTTEAFF
>TRBV6-5|TRBD1|NA|TRBJ1-1
TGTGCCAGCAGTTCCCCCGGGACAGGGGGCCGAACTGAAGCTTTCTTT
CASSSPGTGGRTEAFF
>TRBV5-4|NA|NA|TRBJ2-3
TGTGCCAGCAGCTTGGCACTAGCTAGGGCAGATACGCAGTATTTT
CASSLALARADTQYF
>TRBV25-1|NA|NA|TRBJ2-5
TGTGCCAGCAGTGAATTCGGGGGAATGCAAGAGACCCAGTACTTC
CASSEFGGMQETQYF
>TRBV30|NA|once|TRBJ2-3
TGTGCCTGGAGCCGACAAATCACAGATACGCAGTATTTT
CAWSRQITDTQYF
>TRBV5-1|NA|once|TRBJ1-1
TGCGCCAGCAGTACTCCGGACAGGAACACTGAAGCTTTCTTT
CASSTPDRNTEAFF
>TRBV19|TRBD1|NA|TRBJ2-7
TGTGCCAGTAGTATGTCCCAGGGGGCCAACTACGAGCAGTACTTC
CASSMSQGANYEQYF
>TRBV6-5|NA|NA|TRBJ2-3
TGTGCCAGCAGTTACCGAGGGACTGGAGATACGCAGTATTTT
CASSYRGTGDTQYF
>TRBV3-1/TRBV3-2|TRBD2|NA|TRBJ2-1
TGTGCCAGCAGCCACACTAGCGGGAGAGTGGTGGGGGAGCAGTTCTTC
CASSHTSGRVVGEQFF
>TRBV28|TRBD2|NA|TRBJ2-7
TGTGCCAGCAGTTCCGGACTAGCTGGGCGCGTGCAGTACTTC
CASSSGLAGRVQYF
>TRBV30|TRBD2|once|TRBJ2-2
TGTGCCTGGACTCGCAGACTAGCGGGAGCTGACACCGGGGAGCTGTTTTTT
CAWTRRLAGADTGELFF
>TRBV11-2|NA|NA|TRBJ2-1
TGTGCCAGCAGCGGAGGCCTGAGCTCCTACAATGAGCAGTTCTTC
CASSGGLSSYNEQFF